A single sample is the source of the 5 T cell receptor beta chains below, sequenced in a study of T-cell reconstitution after alpha-beta-depleted transplantation in children. TCRbeta library construction was performed incorporating unique molecular identifiers. MiXCR was run by TCRdb on the PCR reads, yielding one entry per CDR3 protein. The repertoire holds some 340,000 distinct CDR3 sequences, with 10% as singletons. The sample in question was PBMCs from the stem cell graft donor, obtained from the stem cell graft. These receptors all come from a human donor who donated a stem cell graft to a child with acute lymphoblastic leukemia.

This clonotype was counted only a few times. The V gene is TRBV5-1, the J gene TRBJ2-5; D is perhaps TRBD2 (5 bases). Trimming removed 4 bases from V and 1 base from J, with 14 bases in between. This CDR3 has 15 amino acids. The germline V gene encodes CDR1 SGHRS and CDR2 YFSETQ. Written as DNA, the CDR3 is TGCGCCAGCAGCCAAGGACGGACTTCCCAAGAGACCCAGTACTTC. Its protein product is CASSQGRTSQETQYF.

This rearrangement joins TRBV3-1 to TRBJ2-7; D is possibly TRBD2 (5 bases). Between the trimmed V and J ends, which lost 1 base and 0 bases, there was a span of 10 bases. The CDR3 has 15 residues. Germline loops: CDR1 LGHDT, CDR2 YNNKEL (reference sequence). The CDR3 sequence is CASSQGLQSSYEQYF. The CDR3 bases are TGTGCCAGCAGCCAAGGACTACAAAGCTCCTACGAGCAGTACTTC.

A few counts support this clonotype. This chain joins TRBV20-1 and TRBJ1-5; 8 bases agree with TRBD1. The CDR3 totals 15 residues. CDR1 and CDR2 from the germline V gene are DFQATT and SNEGSKA (reference sequence). Trimming removed 5 bases from V and 6 bases from J; junction bases left unmatched: 12. DNA of the CDR3: TGCAGTGCTCATAACAGGGGGGCGGCCGGTCAGCCCCAGCATTTT. Translated, it gives CSAHNRGAAGQPQHF.

This clonotype showed up just a few times. V gene TRBV27 combines with J gene TRBJ1-2, with D unclear. The CDR3 has 12 amino acids. The V end lost 6 bases, the J end lost 8 bases, and 13 bases lay between the germline ends. CDR1 and CDR2 (germline): MNHEY, SMNVEV (reference sequence). The CDR3: CASSPPGRGYTF. The CDR3 DNA is TGTGCCAGCAGCCCCCCCGGGAGAGGCTACACCTTC.

The chain is built from TRBV29-1 and TRBJ2-1; a weak D match, TRBD2 (5 bases). Germline loops: CDR1 SQVTM, CDR2 ANQGSEA. V gave up 2 bases and J gave up 5 bases, with 13 bases separating them. This CDR3 is built from 14 residues. The CDR3 protein is CSVEPSGTHNEQFF. Written as DNA, the CDR3 is TGCAGCGTTGAACCCTCGGGAACGCACAATGAGCAGTTCTTC.